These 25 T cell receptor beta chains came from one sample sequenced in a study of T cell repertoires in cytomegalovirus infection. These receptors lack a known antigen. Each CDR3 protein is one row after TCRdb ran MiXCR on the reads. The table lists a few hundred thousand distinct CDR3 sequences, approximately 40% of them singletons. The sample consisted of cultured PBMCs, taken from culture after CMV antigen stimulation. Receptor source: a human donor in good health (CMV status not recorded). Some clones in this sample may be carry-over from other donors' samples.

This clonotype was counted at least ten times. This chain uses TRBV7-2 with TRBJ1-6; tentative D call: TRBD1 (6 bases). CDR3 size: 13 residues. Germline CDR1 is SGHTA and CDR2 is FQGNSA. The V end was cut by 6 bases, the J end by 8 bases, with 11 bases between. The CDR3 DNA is TGTGCCAGCAGTGCACAGGGAGATTCACCCCTCCACTTT. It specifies CASSAQGDSPLHF.

CDR3 DNA: TGTGCCAGTAGTTCTACCGGGACAACCTCAGATACGCAGTATTTT. Its protein is CASSSTGTTSDTQYF. The chain recombines TRBV19 with TRBJ2-3, with D perhaps TRBD1 (6 bases). CDR1 and CDR2 (germline): LNHDA, SQIVND (reference sequence). This CDR3 has 15 amino acids. With 5 bases removed from V and 4 bases from J, the gap between germline ends came to 16 bases.

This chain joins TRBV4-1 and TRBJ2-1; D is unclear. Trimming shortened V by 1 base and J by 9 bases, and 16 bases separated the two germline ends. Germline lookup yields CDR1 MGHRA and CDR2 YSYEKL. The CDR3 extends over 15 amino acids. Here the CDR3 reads CASSQVAGIPVEQFF. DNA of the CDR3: TGCGCCAGCAGCCAAGTGGCTGGGATCCCGGTTGAGCAGTTCTTC.

The CDR3 sequence is CASSLRSNTEAFF. CDR3 bases: TGTGCCAGCAGCTTAAGGAGTAACACTGAAGCTTTCTTT. The chain links TRBV11-2 to TRBJ1-1; D gene ambiguous. Germline CDR1 SGHAT, CDR2 FQNNGV. CDR3 length: 13 amino acids. Deletions cut 2 bases from V and 2 bases from J, with 6 bases between.

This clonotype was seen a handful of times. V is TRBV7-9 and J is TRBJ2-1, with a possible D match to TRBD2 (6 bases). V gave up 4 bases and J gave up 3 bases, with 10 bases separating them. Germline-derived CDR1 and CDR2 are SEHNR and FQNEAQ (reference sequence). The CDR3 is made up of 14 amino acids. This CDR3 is CASSWAGYYNEQFF. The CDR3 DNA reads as TGTGCCAGCAGCTGGGCGGGATACTACAATGAGCAGTTCTTC.

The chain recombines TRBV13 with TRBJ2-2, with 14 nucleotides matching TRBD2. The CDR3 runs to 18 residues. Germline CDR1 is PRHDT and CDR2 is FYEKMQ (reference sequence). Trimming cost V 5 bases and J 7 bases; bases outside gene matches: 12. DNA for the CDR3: TGTGCCAGCAGCCCGACAAGACTAGCGGGGGGGCGCGACGGGGAGCTGTTTTTT. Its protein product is CASSPTRLAGGRDGELFF.

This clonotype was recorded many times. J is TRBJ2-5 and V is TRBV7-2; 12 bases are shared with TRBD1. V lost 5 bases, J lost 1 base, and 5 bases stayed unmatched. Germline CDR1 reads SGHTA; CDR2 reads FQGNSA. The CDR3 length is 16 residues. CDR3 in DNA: TGTGCCAGCAGCCTGGGACAGGGGGCTTCCCAAGAGACCCAGTACTTC. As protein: CASSLGQGASQETQYF. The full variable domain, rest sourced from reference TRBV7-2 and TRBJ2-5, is GAGVSQSPSNKVTEKGKDVELRCDPISGHTALYWYRQSLGQGLEFLIYFQGNSAPDKSGLPSDRFSAERTGGSVSTLTIQRTQQEDSAVYLCASSLGQGASQETQYFGPGTRLLVL.

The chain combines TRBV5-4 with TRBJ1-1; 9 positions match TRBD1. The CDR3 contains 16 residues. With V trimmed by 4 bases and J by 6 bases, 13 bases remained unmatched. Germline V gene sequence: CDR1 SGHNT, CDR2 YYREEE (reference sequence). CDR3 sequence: CASSPRTGAGVAEAFF. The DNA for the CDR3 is TGTGCCAGCAGCCCTCGGACAGGGGCTGGGGTAGCTGAAGCTTTCTTT.

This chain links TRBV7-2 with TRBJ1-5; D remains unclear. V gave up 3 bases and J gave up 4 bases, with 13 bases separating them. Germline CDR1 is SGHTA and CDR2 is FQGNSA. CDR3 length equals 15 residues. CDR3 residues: CASSFKPGPNQPQHF. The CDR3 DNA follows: TGTGCCAGCAGCTTTAAACCAGGACCGAATCAGCCCCAGCATTTT.

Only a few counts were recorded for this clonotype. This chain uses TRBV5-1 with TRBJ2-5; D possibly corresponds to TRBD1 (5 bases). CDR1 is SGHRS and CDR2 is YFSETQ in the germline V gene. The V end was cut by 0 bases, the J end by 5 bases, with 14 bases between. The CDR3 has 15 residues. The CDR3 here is CASSLAAGSVETQYF. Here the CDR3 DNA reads TGCGCCAGCAGCTTGGCGGCAGGGTCAGTGGAGACCCAGTACTTC.

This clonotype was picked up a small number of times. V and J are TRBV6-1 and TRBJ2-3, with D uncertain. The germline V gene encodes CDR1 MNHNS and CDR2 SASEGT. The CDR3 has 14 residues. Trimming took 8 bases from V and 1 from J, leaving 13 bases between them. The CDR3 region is CASYWGLGTDTQYF. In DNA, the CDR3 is TGTGCCAGCTATTGGGGTCTCGGCACAGATACGCAGTATTTT.

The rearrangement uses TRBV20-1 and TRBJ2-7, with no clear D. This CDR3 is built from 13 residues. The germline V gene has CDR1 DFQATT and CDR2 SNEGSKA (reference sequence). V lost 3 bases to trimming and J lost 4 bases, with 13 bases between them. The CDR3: CSASVGNGYEQYF. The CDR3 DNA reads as TGCAGTGCTAGCGTGGGCAACGGATACGAGCAGTACTTC.

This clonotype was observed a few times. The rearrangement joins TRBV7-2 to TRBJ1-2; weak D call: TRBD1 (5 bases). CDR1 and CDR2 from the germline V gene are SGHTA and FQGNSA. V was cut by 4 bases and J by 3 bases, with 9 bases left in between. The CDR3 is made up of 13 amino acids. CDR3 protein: CASSYGGDYGYTF. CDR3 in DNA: TGTGCCAGCAGCTACGGGGGGGACTATGGCTACACCTTC.

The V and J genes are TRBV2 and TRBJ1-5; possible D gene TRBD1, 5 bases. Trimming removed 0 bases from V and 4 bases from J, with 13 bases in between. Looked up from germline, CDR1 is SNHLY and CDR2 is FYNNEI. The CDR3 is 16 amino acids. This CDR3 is CASSEALTGVNQPQHF. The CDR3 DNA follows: TGTGCCAGCAGTGAAGCGCTAACAGGCGTAAATCAGCCCCAGCATTTT.

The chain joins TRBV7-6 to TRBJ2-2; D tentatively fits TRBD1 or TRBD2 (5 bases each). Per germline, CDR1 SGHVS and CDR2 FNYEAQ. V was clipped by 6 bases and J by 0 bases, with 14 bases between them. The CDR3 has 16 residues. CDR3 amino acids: CASRLPRDPNTGELFF. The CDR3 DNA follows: TGTGCCAGCAGGCTTCCCCGGGACCCGAACACCGGGGAGCTGTTTTTT.

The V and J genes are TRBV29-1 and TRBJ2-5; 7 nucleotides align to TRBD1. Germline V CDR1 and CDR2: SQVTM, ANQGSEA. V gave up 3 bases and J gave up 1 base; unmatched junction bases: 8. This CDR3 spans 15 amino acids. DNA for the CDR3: TGCAGCGTTGATAGGACAGGACGAACCCAAGAGACCCAGTACTTC. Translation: CSVDRTGRTQETQYF. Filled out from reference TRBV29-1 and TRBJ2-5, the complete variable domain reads SAVISQKPSRDICQRGTSLTIQCQVDSQVTMMFWYRQQPGQSLTLIATANQGSEATYESGFVIDKFPISRPNLTFSTLTVSNMSPEDSSIYLCSVDRTGRTQETQYFGPGTRLLVL.

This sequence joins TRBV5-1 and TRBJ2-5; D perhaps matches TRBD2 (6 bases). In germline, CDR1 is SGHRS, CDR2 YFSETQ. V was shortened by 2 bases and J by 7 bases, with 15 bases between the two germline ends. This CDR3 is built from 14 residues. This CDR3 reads CASSFSASDGTQYF. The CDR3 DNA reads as TGCGCCAGCAGCTTTTCGGCTAGCGACGGGACCCAGTACTTC.

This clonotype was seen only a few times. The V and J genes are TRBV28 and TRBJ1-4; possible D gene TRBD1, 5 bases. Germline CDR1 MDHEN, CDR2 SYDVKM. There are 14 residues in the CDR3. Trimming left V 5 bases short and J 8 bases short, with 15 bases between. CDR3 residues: CASSPGGVREKLFF. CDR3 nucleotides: TGTGCCAGCAGTCCGGGGGGGGTCCGCGAAAAACTGTTTTTT.

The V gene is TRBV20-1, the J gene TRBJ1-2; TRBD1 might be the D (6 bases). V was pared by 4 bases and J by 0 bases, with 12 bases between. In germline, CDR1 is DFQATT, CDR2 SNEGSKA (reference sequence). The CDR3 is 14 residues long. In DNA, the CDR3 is TGCAGTGCTAAGGGGGGGGGAGCTAACTATGGCTACACCTTC. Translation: CSAKGGGANYGYTF.

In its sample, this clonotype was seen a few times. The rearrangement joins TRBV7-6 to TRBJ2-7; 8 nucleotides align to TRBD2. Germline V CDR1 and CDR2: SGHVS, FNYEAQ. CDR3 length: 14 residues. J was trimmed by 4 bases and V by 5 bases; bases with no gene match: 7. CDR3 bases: TGTGCCAGCAGCCAGGCGGGGGGTGGGTACGAGCAGTACTTC. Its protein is CASSQAGGGYEQYF. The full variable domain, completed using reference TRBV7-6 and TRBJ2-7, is GAGVSQSPRYKVTKRGQDVALRCDPISGHVSLYWYRQALGQGPEFLTYFNYEAQQDKSGLPNDRFSAERPEGSISTLTIQRTEQRDSAMYRCASSQAGGGYEQYFGPGTRLTVT.

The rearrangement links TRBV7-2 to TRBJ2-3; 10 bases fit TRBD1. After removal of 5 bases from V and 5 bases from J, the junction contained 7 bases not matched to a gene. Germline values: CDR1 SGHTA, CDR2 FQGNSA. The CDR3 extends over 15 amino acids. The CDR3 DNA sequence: TGTGCCAGCAGCCCGACAGGGGGCCGGGAAGATACGCAGTATTTT. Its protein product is CASSPTGGREDTQYF.

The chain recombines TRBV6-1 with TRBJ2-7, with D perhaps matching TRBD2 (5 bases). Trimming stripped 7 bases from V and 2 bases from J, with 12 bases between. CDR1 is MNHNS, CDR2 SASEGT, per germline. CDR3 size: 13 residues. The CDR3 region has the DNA TGTGCCAGCATCCAGACTACTACCTACGAGCAGTACTTC. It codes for CASIQTTTYEQYF.

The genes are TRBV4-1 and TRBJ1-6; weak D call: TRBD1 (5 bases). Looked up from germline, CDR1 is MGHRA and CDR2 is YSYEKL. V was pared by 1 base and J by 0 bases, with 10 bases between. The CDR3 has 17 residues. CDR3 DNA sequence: TGCGCCAGCAGCCAAGGACAGACACCCTCCTATAATTCACCCCTCCACTTT. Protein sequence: CASSQGQTPSYNSPLHF.

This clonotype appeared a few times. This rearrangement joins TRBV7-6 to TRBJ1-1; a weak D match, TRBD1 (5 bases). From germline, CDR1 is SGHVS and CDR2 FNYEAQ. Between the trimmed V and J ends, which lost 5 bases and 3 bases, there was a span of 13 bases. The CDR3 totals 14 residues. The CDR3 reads CASSPRGGDTEAFF. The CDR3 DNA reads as TGTGCCAGCAGCCCCCGCGGGGGGGACACTGAAGCTTTCTTT.

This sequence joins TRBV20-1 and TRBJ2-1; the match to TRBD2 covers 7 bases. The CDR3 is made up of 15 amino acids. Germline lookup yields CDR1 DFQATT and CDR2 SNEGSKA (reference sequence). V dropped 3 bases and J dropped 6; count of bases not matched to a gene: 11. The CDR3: CSASRLADTLNEQFF. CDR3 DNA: TGCAGTGCTAGTCGACTAGCTGATACCCTCAATGAGCAGTTCTTC.